The rows below give T cell receptor beta chains drawn from one sample of a study of T cells in Graves' hyperthyroidism and ophthalmopathy. One entry per CDR3 protein, called by TCRdb with MiXCR from the multiplex PCR reads. The table includes some 510,000 distinct CDR3 sequences, around 21% detected once. The sequencing sample was made of blood. These TCRs come from a man aged 18 to 29 with Graves' hyperthyroidism. Both conserved end residues are part of each CDR3. D genes are given only for firm matches. Only some rows state a clone size, as once, few, many or a class for expanded clones.

many	-	TRBJ2-7	TRBV6-5	CASNRAAEYEQYF	TGTGCCAGTAACCGAGCGGCGGAGTACGAGCAGTACTTC
-	-	TRBJ1-2	TRBV28	CASTPMTNRVGYGYTF	TGTGCCAGCACCCCGATGACAAACAGGGTTGGCTATGGCTACACCTTC
many	-	TRBJ1-1	TRBV27	CASSLYPGSTEAFF	TGTGCCAGCAGTTTATACCCGGGGTCCACTGAAGCTTTCTTT
many	TRBD2	TRBJ2-7	TRBV20-1	CSARGLAGPYEQYF	TGCAGTGCCAGAGGACTAGCGGGCCCCTACGAGCAGTACTTC
many	TRBD1	TRBJ1-5	TRBV7-8	CASSLGDRDHYSNQPQHF	TGTGCCAGCAGCTTAGGGGACAGGGACCACTATAGCAATCAGCCCCAGCATTTT
-	-	TRBJ2-7	TRBV5-1	CASSSWDSSEQYF	TGCGCCAGCAGCAGTTGGGATTCCTCCGAGCAGTACTTC
many	-	TRBJ1-1	TRBV27	CASSYWRSAEAFF	TGTGCCAGCAGTTACTGGCGGAGTGCTGAAGCTTTCTTT
-	TRBD2	TRBJ2-5	TRBV29-1	CSVWLAGELQETQYF	TGCAGCGTTTGGCTAGCGGGGGAACTACAAGAGACCCAGTACTTC
many	-	TRBJ1-1	TRBV7-2	CASSPRRGRVTEAFF	TGTGCCAGCAGCCCCCGTCGGGGGCGCGTTACTGAAGCTTTCTTT
many	-	TRBJ1-2	TRBV28	CASSPPGNYGYTF	TGTGCCAGCAGCCCCCCGGGTAATTATGGCTACACCTTC
few	-	TRBJ1-1	TRBV12-3/TRBV12-4	CASSPGAKTEAFF	TGTGCCAGCAGTCCCGGGGCTAAAACTGAAGCTTTCTTT
-	-	TRBJ2-4	TRBV4-2	CASSQGDNNIQYF	TGTGCCAGCAGCCAAGGGGACAACAACATTCAGTACTTC
-	TRBD1	TRBJ1-5	TRBV12-3/TRBV12-4	CASSVPGTGGTQPQHF	TGTGCCAGCAGTGTCCCCGGGACAGGGGGCACTCAGCCCCAGCATTTT
many	-	TRBJ1-1	TRBV29-1	CSARVEGDTEAFF	TGCAGCGCCCGGGTCGAGGGGGACACTGAAGCTTTCTTT
-	TRBD2	TRBJ2-5	TRBV5-1	CASSLGLAGFRETQYF	TGCGCCAGCAGCTTGGGACTAGCGGGTTTCCGAGAGACCCAGTACTTC
-	TRBD2	TRBJ2-5	TRBV12-3/TRBV12-4	CASRAAAGGQETQYF	TGTGCCAGCAGGGCCGCCGCCGGGGGGCAAGAGACCCAGTACTTC
few	-	TRBJ1-1	TRBV12-3/TRBV12-4	CASNQGVTGRHTEAFF	TGTGCCAGCAACCAAGGCGTTACAGGGCGTCACACTGAAGCTTTCTTT
few	TRBD1	TRBJ2-2	TRBV7-6	CASSRIRDREFANTGELFF	TGTGCCAGCAGCCGAATACGGGACAGGGAGTTCGCGAACACCGGGGAGCTGTTTTTT
-	-	TRBJ1-5	TRBV12-3/TRBV12-4	CASSPPSQPQHF	TGTGCCAGCAGTCCTCCCAGTCAGCCCCAGCATTTT
few	-	TRBJ2-5	TRBV6-1	CASREVGSVPQYF	TGTGCCAGCAGAGAGGTGGGATCCGTGCCCCAGTACTTC
-	TRBD2	TRBJ2-5	TRBV15	CATSRGVVASGIGKTQYF	TGTGCCACCAGCAGAGGGGTCGTAGCGAGCGGGATCGGAAAGACCCAGTACTTC
-	-	TRBJ2-5	TRBV27	CASSLIGSVLSQETQYF	TGTGCCAGCAGTTTAATTGGCAGCGTCTTAAGTCAAGAGACCCAGTACTTC
many	-	TRBJ2-3	TRBV24-1	CATSDFRVAGTDTQYF	TGTGCCACCAGTGATTTTCGGGTGGCGGGCACAGATACGCAGTATTTT
many	-	TRBJ1-1	TRBV6-1	CASLWGAEAFF	TGTGCCAGCCTCTGGGGCGCTGAAGCTTTCTTT
-	-	TRBJ2-4	TRBV5-1	CASSLFSGYAKNIQYF	TGCGCCAGCAGCTTGTTTTCGGGGTACGCCAAAAACATTCAGTACTTC
many	TRBD1	TRBJ2-2	TRBV27	CASSFLTGRNTGELFF	TGTGCCAGCAGTTTTTTGACAGGGAGAAACACCGGGGAGCTGTTTTTT
many	TRBD1	TRBJ1-5	TRBV12-3/TRBV12-4	CASRGLTGVDQPQHF	TGTGCCAGCAGGGGATTGACAGGGGTTGATCAGCCCCAGCATTTT
many	-	TRBJ1-1	TRBV6-1	CASSGQIAFF	TGTGCCAGCAGTGGACAGATAGCTTTCTTT
-	-	TRBJ1-1	TRBV6-1	CASIEKGRTEAFF	TGTGCCAGCATCGAGAAGGGGCGCACTGAAGCTTTCTTT
many	TRBD1	TRBJ1-2	TRBV5-4	CASSSGTGGNYGYTF	TGTGCCAGCAGCTCAGGGACAGGGGGAAACTATGGCTACACCTTC
-	-	TRBJ2-3	TRBV12-3/TRBV12-4	CASSPYREGKDTQYF	TGTGCCAGCAGTCCATACAGGGAAGGGAAAGATACGCAGTATTTT
-	TRBD1	TRBJ2-7	TRBV5-1	CASSLGTGTGFYEQYF	TGCGCCAGCAGCTTGGGAACCGGGACAGGGTTCTACGAGCAGTACTTC
many	-	TRBJ2-7	TRBV6-1	CASKNYEQYF	TGTGCCAGCAAGAACTACGAGCAGTACTTC
-	-	TRBJ2-7	TRBV18	CASSADGAEQYF	TGTGCCAGCTCAGCGGACGGAGCCGAGCAGTACTTC
many	-	TRBJ1-2	TRBV6-1	CASSENPLIYGYTF	TGTGCCAGCAGTGAAAATCCTCTTATCTATGGCTACACCTTC
many	-	TRBJ1-5	TRBV6-2/TRBV6-3	CASSYEPNPTYSNQPQHF	TGTGCCAGCAGTTACGAACCGAATCCAACCTATAGCAATCAGCCCCAGCATTTT
-	-	TRBJ2-2	TRBV9	CASSAEGTDRANTGELFF	TGTGCCAGCAGCGCCGAGGGGACGGATAGAGCGAACACCGGGGAGCTGTTTTTT
-	-	TRBJ2-7	TRBV6-2/TRBV6-3	CASSLRGFRTHTYEQYF	TGTGCCAGCAGTTTAAGGGGCTTCCGGACTCATACCTACGAGCAGTACTTC
once	-	TRBJ1-2	TRBV28	CASNMGYGYTF	TGTGCCAGCAATATGGGATATGGCTACACCTTC
many	TRBD2	TRBJ2-7	TRBV6-1	CASAGLAHEQYF	TGTGCCAGCGCGGGACTAGCCCACGAGCAGTACTTC
many	-	TRBJ2-7	TRBV28	CASIPVGPTYEQYF	TGTGCCAGCATTCCGGTGGGACCCACCTACGAGCAGTACTTC
many	TRBD2	TRBJ2-2	TRBV6-1	CASSAAAGGANTGELFF	TGTGCCAGCAGTGCCGCAGCGGGGGGCGCGAACACCGGGGAGCTGTTTTTT
many	-	TRBJ2-6	TRBV11-3	CASSLDISGANVLTF	TGTGCCAGCAGCTTAGATATCTCTGGGGCCAACGTCCTGACTTTC
many	-	TRBJ1-1	TRBV19	CAVGDGNTEAFF	TGTGCCGTGGGAGACGGTAACACTGAAGCTTTCTTT
many	TRBD1	TRBJ1-2	TRBV6-5	CASSYTGGNYGYTF	TGTGCCAGCAGTTACACAGGGGGGAACTATGGCTACACCTTC
-	-	TRBJ2-6	TRBV5-6	CASSLDSSSSGANVLTF	TGTGCCAGCAGCTTGGACAGTTCTAGCTCTGGGGCCAACGTCCTGACTTTC
many	-	TRBJ2-7	TRBV5-1	CASSSQRGPHSYEQYF	TGCGCCAGCAGCTCTCAACGCGGGCCCCACTCCTACGAGCAGTACTTC
many	TRBD1	TRBJ2-2	TRBV12-5	CASGLWTGLGTGELFF	TGTGCTAGTGGTCTCTGGACAGGTCTTGGCACCGGGGAGCTGTTTTTT
many	-	TRBJ2-5	TRBV29-1	CSASEPRETQYF	TGCAGCGCAAGTGAGCCTAGGGAGACCCAGTACTTC
-	-	TRBJ2-5	TRBV12-3/TRBV12-4	CASSFGVTETQYF	TGTGCCAGCAGTTTCGGGGTTACGGAGACCCAGTACTTC
-	-	TRBJ1-1	TRBV19	CASSRPGSGVNTEAFF	TGTGCCAGTAGCCGTCCCGGGTCAGGGGTAAACACTGAAGCTTTCTTT